In this sample, the clone carrying this T cell receptor beta chain turned up a few times. The use of a sample-barcoded 5' primer and a J-beta primer mix characterized a second PCR of roughly 6 to 11 cycles. TCRdb redid the calling of the 5' RACE reads with MiXCR, one entry per CDR3 protein. The sample shows roughly 930,000 distinct CDR3 sequences, 40% to 60% of them seen only once. This entry belongs to a study of blood T cells in healthy people across ages. Each sample provided at least 6 micrograms of extracted total RNA. This CDR3 has 12 amino acids. The V end lost 3 bases, the J end lost 9 bases, and 12 bases lay between the germline ends. Germline loops: CDR1 SGHTA, CDR2 FQGNSA.

The sequenced material came from blood. This chain uses TRBV7-2 with TRBJ2-7; D call uncertain. This TCR derives from a man aged 30-40 years in good health. CDR3 sequence: CASSFDREVQYF. The CDR3 DNA reads TGTGCCAGCAGCTTCGACCGTGAGGTGCAGTACTTC.